The 6 T cell receptor beta chains listed next were all sequenced from one sample in a study of T-cell memory formation after mild COVID-19. Each CDR3 protein is one row after TCRdb ran MiXCR on the 5' RACE reads. The sample lists approximately 100,000 distinct CDR3 sequences; around 12% were seen once. Sequenced material: PBMCs or a T cell subset sorted from them (not recorded which). The receptors here all came from an adult woman who had mild COVID-19 (a few samples of this study predate the infection). Cell type and time point are not known.

This clonotype is medium-sized (0.01 to 0.1%) by share. The V and J genes are TRBV5-1 and TRBJ2-5; D may correspond to TRBD1 or TRBD2 (5 bases each). The CDR3 is 13 amino acids. Trimming pared 4 bases from V and 2 bases from J, leaving 9 bases between. Germline CDR1 reads SGHRS; CDR2 reads YFSETQ. The CDR3, as DNA: TGCGCCAGCAGCCTGGGACCGCAAGAGACCCAGTACTTC. It translates to CASSLGPQETQYF. Full variable domain (remainder filled in from reference TRBV5-1 and TRBJ2-5): KAGVTQTPRYLIKTRGQQVTLSCSPISGHRSVSWYQQTPGQGLQFLFEYFSETQRNKGNFPGRFSGRQFSNSRSEMNVSTLELGDSALYLCASSLGPQETQYFGPGTRLLVL.

The table lists this clonotype with a few counts. The V gene is TRBV5-1, the J gene TRBJ2-3; weak D call: TRBD1 (5 bases). Germline loops: CDR1 SGHRS, CDR2 YFSETQ. The CDR3 length is 13 residues. V lost 2 bases and J 1 base, leaving 5 bases between the germline ends. CDR3 in amino acids: CASSLQGTDTQYF. CDR3 sequence (DNA): TGCGCCAGCAGCTTACAGGGCACAGATACGCAGTATTTT.

This clonotype has only a few counts. The chain recombines TRBV11-2 with TRBJ2-1; D gene unclear. The germline CDR1 and CDR2 sequences are SGHAT and FQNNGV. This CDR3 has 12 residues. Trimming removed 3 bases at V and 7 bases at J, with 7 bases between. CDR3 protein: CASSFSGNEQFF. In nucleotides, the CDR3 is TGTGCCAGCAGCTTTTCCGGAAATGAGCAGTTCTTC.

This sequence joins TRBV29-1 and TRBJ2-3, with TRBD1 matching over 9 bases. Germline-derived CDR1 and CDR2 are SQVTM and ANQGSEA. The junction had 16 bases not matched to a gene; V was cut back by 1 base and J by 5 bases. The CDR3 has 18 residues. The CDR3 spells CSVEGSYNRGRFVDTQYF. For the CDR3, the DNA is TGCAGCGTTGAAGGGTCTTACAACAGGGGGCGCTTCGTAGATACGCAGTATTTT.

This clonotype showed up many times. This chain connects TRBV7-8 to TRBJ2-7; TRBD2 agrees at 14 bases. This CDR3 is built from 18 residues. Germline values: CDR1 SGHVS, CDR2 FQNEAQ. V lost 8 bases and J lost 5; bases outside the gene matches: 17. Here the CDR3 reads CASGHPFEGLAGVNEQYF. The CDR3, as DNA: TGTGCCAGCGGGCATCCCTTTGAGGGACTAGCGGGAGTCAACGAGCAGTACTTC.

This clonotype has a handful of counts. The V gene is TRBV19, the J gene TRBJ1-5; D may be TRBD1 (5 bases). The CDR3 has 14 amino acids. CDR1 is LNHDA and CDR2 is SQIVND in the germline V gene (reference sequence). The V end lost 5 bases, the J end lost 7 bases, and 15 bases lay between the germline ends. In nucleotides, the CDR3 is TGTGCCAGTAGTGTTCCGGGGGGGTACCAGCCCCAGCATTTT. Translation gives CASSVPGGYQPQHF.